The sequence of this T cell receptor beta chain was determined in a study of blood T cell repertoires in COVID-19 (TCRdb year 2020). Background for the entire study: Samples from collaborators originated in the United States, Italy and Spain and spanned both the acute and convalescent phases of COVID-19. The prospective study material was composed of cDNA or gDNA derived from T cells, B-cell-depleted T cells, or PBMCs. Subjects who had been exposed to COVID-19, were actively infected with it, or had recovered from it provided the deeply sampled blood TCRbeta repertoires that made up the dataset. The repertoires were released in a freely available public database meant as a resource for research on the immune response to SARS-CoV-2. Samples came from the ongoing ImmuneRACE study (first 160 participants) plus 1,254 subjects from 6 global collaborators. A de-identified subject ID, COVID-19 status, age in years and sex were almost always included in the sample metadata. Where HLA class I and class II types were available, the types were taken from metadata supplied by the sample provider, not from assay-based typing. Overall study results and their limits: The quantity of clinical and demographic metadata differed by source and by participant and was supplied without curation.

Spanning cysteine to phenylalanine, the CDR3 consists of 13 amino acids. The entry retains the CDR3 DNA only, 39 bases that are in frame from base 1. CDR1 and CDR2 were assigned from the germline V gene as SGHTA and FQGTGA. V is reduced by 5 bases and J by 4 bases, leaving a spacing of 11 bases between them. TCRbeta CDR3 regions were amplified from genomic DNA by means of the immunoSEQ Assay, a bias-controlled multiplex PCR. The published analysis was carried out like this. Within the assay, amplification of reference gene primers was used to estimate how many nucleated cells each sample contained. To quantify the absolute abundance of each unique TCRbeta CDR3 rearrangement, sequence reads were collapsed and filtered. Productive Simpson clonality was computed per sample as the square root of Simpson's diversity index over productive rearrangements. The source is immuneACCESS, and TCRdb retained only in-frame sequences with V and J called. Part of the clones is not carried over; for the studies checked, unresolved V genes explain less than half of this, and the remainder is unexplained. The V and J calls and clone size are taken from that table; D and trimming were inferred from the DNA. Counted in this sample were a few hundred thousand clones; about 83% of them appeared once. The ten biggest clones cover 6.8% of the sample.

Enrolling through a virtual design, the prospective study's participants ranged in age from roughly 18 to 89 years and lived across about two dozen United States geographic areas. Cohort assignment in the prospective study relied on participant-reported clinical history from a screening survey and a study questionnaire. Recovered participants in ImmuneRACE Cohort 3 were defined as having two consecutive negative NP/OP PCR tests, clearance from a healthcare professional, or resolution of symptoms. In the prospective study, mobile phlebotomists collected whole blood, serum and a nasopharyngeal or oropharyngeal swab from each participant. Prospective study participants could optionally give additional blood draws and questionnaires over a 2-month period. Before DNA extraction, blood samples from the prospective study were shipped at room temperature or frozen. Details on this clone: The target of this receptor is not known. Nothing much larger sits one base from this clone, and base qualities are not available.

This TCR derives from a woman aged 40 to 50 who had recovered from COVID-19. The sequencing sample was made of PBMCs or T cells enriched from blood (not recorded which). The rearrangement joined TRBV7-3 to TRBJ1-1; the D gene identity is not certain. The encoded CDR3 is CASSPNGGTEAFF. The DNA sequence is TGTGCCAGCAGCCCCAACGGCGGCACTGAAGCTTTCTTT.